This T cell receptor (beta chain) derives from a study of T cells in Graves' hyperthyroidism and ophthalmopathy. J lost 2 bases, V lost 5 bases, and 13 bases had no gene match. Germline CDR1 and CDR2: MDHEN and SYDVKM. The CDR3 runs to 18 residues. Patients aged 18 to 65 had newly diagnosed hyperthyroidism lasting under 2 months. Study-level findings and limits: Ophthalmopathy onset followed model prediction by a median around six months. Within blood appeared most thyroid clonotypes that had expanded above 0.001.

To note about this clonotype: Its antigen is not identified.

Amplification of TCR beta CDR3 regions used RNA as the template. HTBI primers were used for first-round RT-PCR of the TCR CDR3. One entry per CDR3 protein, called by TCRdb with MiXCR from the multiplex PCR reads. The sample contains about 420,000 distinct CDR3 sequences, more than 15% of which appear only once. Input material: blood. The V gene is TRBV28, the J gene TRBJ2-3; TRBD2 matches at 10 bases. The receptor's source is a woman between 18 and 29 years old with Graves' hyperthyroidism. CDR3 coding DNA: TGTGCCAGCAGTGTAGACCTAGCGGGAGTTTCGATCACAGATACGCAGTATTTT. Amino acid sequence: CASSVDLAGVSITDTQYF. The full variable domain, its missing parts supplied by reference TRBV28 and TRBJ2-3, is DVKVTQSSRYLVKRTGEKVFLECVQDMDHENMFWYRQDPGLGLRLIYFSYDVKMKEKGDIPEGYSVSREKKERFSLILESASTNQTSMYLCASSVDLAGVSITDTQYFGPGTRLTVL.